The 14 T cell receptor beta chains below all came from one sample that was sequenced in a study of blood T cell repertoires in COVID-19. Here immunoSEQ multiplex PCR was the method, and the copy in TCRdb shows in-frame clones only, minus some. The repertoire consists of tens of thousands of clones, with around 86% occurring once and the leading ten covering roughly 15%. Sequenced input: peripheral blood. The origin of the receptors is a human donor in a cohort sampled during active COVID-19.

The rearrangement links TRBV25-1 to TRBJ2-3; no clear D. This CDR3 region has 12 residues. The germline V gene encodes CDR1 MGHDK and CDR2 SYGVNS. CDR3 residues: CATGSSTDTQYF. The CDR3 nucleotides are TGTGCAACCGGGTCATCCACAGATACGCAGTATTTT.

The chain carries TRBV11-3 and TRBJ2-7, with TRBD1 matching 9 bases. Germline assignment: CDR1 SGHNT and CDR2 YENEEA. The CDR3 consists of 15 residues. The junction had 6 bases not matched to a gene; V was cut back by 1 base and J by 5 bases. The DNA for the CDR3 is TGTGCCAGCAGCTTAGGGGGACAGGGTCACAACGAGCAGTACTTC. Residues: CASSLGGQGHNEQYF. Full variable domain (remainder filled in from reference TRBV11-3 and TRBJ2-7): EAGVVQSPRYKIIEKKQPVAFWCNPISGHNTLYWYLQNLGQGPELLIRYENEEAVDDSQLPKDRFSAERLKGVDSTLKIQPAELGDSAVYLCASSLGGQGHNEQYFGPGTRLTVT.

The chain is built from TRBV19 and TRBJ1-2; the match to TRBD1 covers 10 bases. After removal of 4 bases from V and 3 bases from J, the junction contained 2 bases not matched to a gene. This CDR3 has 14 amino acids. Germline CDR1 reads LNHDA; CDR2 reads SQIVND (reference sequence). CDR3 region: CASSRQGADYGYTF. DNA of the CDR3: TGTGCCAGTAGTAGACAGGGGGCGGACTATGGCTACACCTTC. The full variable domain, rest sourced from reference TRBV19 and TRBJ1-2, is DGGITQSPKYLFRKEGQNVTLSCEQNLNHDAMYWYRQDPGQGLRLIYYSQIVNDFQKGDIAEGYSVSREKKESFPLTVTSAQKNPTAFYLCASSRQGADYGYTFGSGTRLTVV.

The gene calls are TRBV6-5 and TRBJ2-3; tentatively, D is TRBD2 (5 bases). Germline V CDR1 and CDR2: MNHEY, SVGAGI. Trimming cost V 2 bases and J 1 base, with 7 bases left between them. CDR3 length equals 14 residues. CDR3 nucleotide sequence: TGTGCCAGCAGTTACGCGGGCGGCACAGATACGCAGTATTTT. It translates to CASSYAGGTDTQYF.

V is TRBV19 and J is TRBJ1-2; D is perhaps TRBD1 (5 bases). The CDR3 is made up of 13 amino acids. V was trimmed by 6 bases and J by 6 bases, leaving 14 bases between them. Germline assignment: CDR1 LNHDA and CDR2 SQIVND (reference sequence). This CDR3 reads CASRDWGRDGYTF. The CDR3, as DNA: TGTGCCAGTAGAGATTGGGGCCGTGATGGCTACACCTTC.

This clone was picked up one time. CDR3 region: CASSQEVRGDTSPRINEQFF. Here the CDR3 DNA reads TGCGCCAGCAGCCAAGAAGTTAGGGGCGACACTTCACCCCGAATCAATGAGCAGTTCTTC. The V gene is TRBV4-3, the J gene TRBJ2-1, with a tentative D call TRBD1 (5 bases). This CDR3 is built from 20 residues. The germline V gene has CDR1 LGHNA and CDR2 YSLEER. With 0 bases removed from V and 6 bases from J, the gap between germline ends came to 27 bases.

The rearrangement links TRBV10-3 to TRBJ2-7; the D gene is possibly TRBD1 (5 bases). CDR3 size: 16 residues. V was clipped by 2 bases and J by 0 bases, with 14 bases between them. Germline loops: CDR1 ENHRY, CDR2 SYGVKD. The CDR3 sequence is CAISEVWQGPSYEQYF. CDR3 nucleotides: TGTGCCATCAGTGAGGTATGGCAGGGCCCCTCCTACGAGCAGTACTTC.

The chain is built from TRBV29-1 and TRBJ1-1, with D possibly matching TRBD1 (5 bases). Germline CDR1 SQVTM, CDR2 ANQGSEA. This CDR3 is built from 12 residues. The V end lost 2 bases, the J end lost 8 bases, and 12 bases lay between the germline ends. CDR3 region: CSVELDSREAFF. The CDR3, as DNA: TGCAGCGTTGAACTCGACAGTCGGGAAGCTTTCTTT.

The chain combines TRBV5-6 with TRBJ1-3, with D uncertain. V lost 0 bases to trimming and J lost 4 bases, with 8 bases between them. CDR1 SGHDT and CDR2 YYEEEE come from the germline V gene. The CDR3 has 14 amino acids. CDR3 loop: CASSLGQVGNTIYF. The DNA of the CDR3 is TGTGCCAGCAGCTTGGGCCAGGTCGGAAACACCATATATTTT.

The gene calls are TRBV29-1 and TRBJ2-1; the D gene is possibly TRBD2 (7 bases). Looked up from germline, CDR1 is SQVTM and CDR2 is ANQGSEA. This CDR3 is 13 amino acids long. Deletions cut 6 bases from V and 7 bases from J, with 16 bases between. DNA for the CDR3: TGCAGCGTAGAGGGGGAGGGGGGAAATGAGCAGTTCTTC. Protein product: CSVEGEGGNEQFF.

The rearrangement joins TRBV6-5 to TRBJ2-7, with 12 positions matching TRBD2. The CDR3 totals 15 residues. Trimming took 2 bases from V and 2 from J; bases not matched to a gene: 1. Germline assignment: CDR1 MNHEY and CDR2 SVGAGI. This chain's CDR3 is CASSYGTSGPYEQYF. The DNA of the CDR3 is TGTGCCAGCAGTTACGGGACTAGCGGGCCCTACGAGCAGTACTTC.

The rearrangement links TRBV4-3 to TRBJ1-5; possible D gene TRBD1, 5 bases. The germline V and J ends were trimmed by 0 bases and 1 base, with 10 bases remaining between them. CDR1 is LGHNA, CDR2 YSLEER, per germline. The CDR3 runs to 16 residues. The CDR3 protein is CASSQEAGSSNQPQHF. The CDR3 DNA follows: TGCGCCAGCAGCCAAGAGGCAGGGTCAAGCAATCAGCCCCAGCATTTT.

This chain joins TRBV7-8 and TRBJ1-2; D uncertain. V gave up 2 bases and J gave up 5 bases, with 15 bases separating them. Germline CDR1 reads SGHVS; CDR2 reads FQNEAQ. This CDR3 spans 15 amino acids. The CDR3 region is CASSLTAGFFYGYTF. DNA for the CDR3: TGTGCCAGCAGCTTAACGGCAGGATTTTTTTATGGCTACACCTTC.

The V call is TRBV2, the J call TRBJ1-5, with a possible D match to TRBD1 (6 bases). Deletions cut 5 bases from V and 16 bases from J, with 15 bases between. CDR1 and CDR2 (germline): SNHLY, FYNNEI. This CDR3 region has 11 residues. Written as DNA, the CDR3 is TGTGCCAGCAGTTTGGCAGGGGCAGCTCATTTT. Its protein product is CASSLAGAAHF.